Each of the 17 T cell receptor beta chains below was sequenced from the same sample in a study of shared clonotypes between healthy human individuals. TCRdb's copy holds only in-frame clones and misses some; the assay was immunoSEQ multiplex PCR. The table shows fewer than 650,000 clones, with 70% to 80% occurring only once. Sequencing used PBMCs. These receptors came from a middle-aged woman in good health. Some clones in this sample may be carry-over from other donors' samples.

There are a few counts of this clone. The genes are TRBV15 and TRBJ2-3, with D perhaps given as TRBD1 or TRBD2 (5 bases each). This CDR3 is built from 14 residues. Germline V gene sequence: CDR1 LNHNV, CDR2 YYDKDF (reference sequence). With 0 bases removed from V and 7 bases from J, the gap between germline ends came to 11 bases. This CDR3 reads CATSRDRGENTQYF. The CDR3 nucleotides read TGTGCCACCAGCAGAGATAGGGGAGAAAATACGCAGTATTTT.

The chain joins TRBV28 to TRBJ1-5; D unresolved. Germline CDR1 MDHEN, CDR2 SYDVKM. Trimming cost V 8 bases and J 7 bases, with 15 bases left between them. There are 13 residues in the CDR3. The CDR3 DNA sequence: TGTGCCAGCGTAGGGATTCGCGGCCAGCCCCAGCATTTT. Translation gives CASVGIRGQPQHF.

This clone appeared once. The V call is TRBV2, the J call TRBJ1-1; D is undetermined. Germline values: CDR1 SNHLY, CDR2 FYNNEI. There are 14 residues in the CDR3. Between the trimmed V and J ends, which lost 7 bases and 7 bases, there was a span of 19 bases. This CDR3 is CASTQEGGLGEAFF. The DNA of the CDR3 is TGTGCCAGCACCCAAGAGGGAGGGCTGGGTGAAGCTTTCTTT.

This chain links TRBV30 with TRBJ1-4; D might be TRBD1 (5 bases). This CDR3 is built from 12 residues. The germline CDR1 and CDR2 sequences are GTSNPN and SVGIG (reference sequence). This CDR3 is CAMGRFNEKLFF. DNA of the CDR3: TGTGCGATGGGACGGTTTAATGAAAAACTGTTTTTT.

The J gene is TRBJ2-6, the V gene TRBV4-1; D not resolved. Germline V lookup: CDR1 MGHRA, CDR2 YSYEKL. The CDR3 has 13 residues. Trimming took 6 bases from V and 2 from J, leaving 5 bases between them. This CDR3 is CASSRPGANVLTF. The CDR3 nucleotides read TGCGCCAGCAGTCGACCTGGGGCCAACGTCCTGACTTTC.

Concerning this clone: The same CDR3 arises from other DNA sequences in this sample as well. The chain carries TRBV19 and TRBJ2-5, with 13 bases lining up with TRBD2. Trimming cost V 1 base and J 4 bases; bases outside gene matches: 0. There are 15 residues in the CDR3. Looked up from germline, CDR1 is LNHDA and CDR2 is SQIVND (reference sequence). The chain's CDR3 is CASSIGTSGRETQYF. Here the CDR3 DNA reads TGTGCCAGTAGTATAGGGACTAGCGGGAGAGAGACCCAGTACTTC.

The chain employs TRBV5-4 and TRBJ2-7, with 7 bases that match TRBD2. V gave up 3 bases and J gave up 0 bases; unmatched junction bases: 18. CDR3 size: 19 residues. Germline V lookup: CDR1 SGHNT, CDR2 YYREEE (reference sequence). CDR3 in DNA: TGTGCCAGCAGCTATAAGGCAGGGATATTGGCGGGAGTCTCCTACGAGCAGTACTTC. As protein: CASSYKAGILAGVSYEQYF. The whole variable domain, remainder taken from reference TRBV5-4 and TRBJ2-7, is ETGVTQSPTHLIKTRGQQVTLRCSSQSGHNTVSWYQQALGQGPQFIFQYYREEENGRGNFPPRFSGLQFPNYSSELNVNALELDDSALYLCASSYKAGILAGVSYEQYFGPGTRLTVT.

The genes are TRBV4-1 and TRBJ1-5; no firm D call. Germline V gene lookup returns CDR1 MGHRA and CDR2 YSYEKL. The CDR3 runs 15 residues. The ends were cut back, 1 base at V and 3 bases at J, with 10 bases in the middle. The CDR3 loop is CASSQVQTDNQPQHF. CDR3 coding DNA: TGCGCCAGCAGCCAAGTGCAGACGGACAATCAGCCCCAGCATTTT.

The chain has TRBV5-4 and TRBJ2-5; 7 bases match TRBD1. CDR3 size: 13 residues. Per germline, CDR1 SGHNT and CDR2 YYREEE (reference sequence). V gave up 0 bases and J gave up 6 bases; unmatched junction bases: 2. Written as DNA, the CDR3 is TGTGCCAGCAGCTTGGAGGGGGCGAAGACCCAGTACTTC. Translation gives CASSLEGAKTQYF.

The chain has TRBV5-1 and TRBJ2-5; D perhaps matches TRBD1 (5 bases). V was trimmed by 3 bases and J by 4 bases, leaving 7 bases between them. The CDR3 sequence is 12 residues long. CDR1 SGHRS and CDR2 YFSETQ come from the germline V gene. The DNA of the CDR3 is TGCGCCAGCAGCTCAACAGGAGAGACCCAGTACTTC. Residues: CASSSTGETQYF.

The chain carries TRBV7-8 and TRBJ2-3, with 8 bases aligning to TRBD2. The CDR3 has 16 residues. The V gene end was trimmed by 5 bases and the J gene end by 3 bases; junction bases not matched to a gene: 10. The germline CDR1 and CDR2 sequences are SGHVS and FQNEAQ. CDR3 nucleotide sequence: TGTGCCAGCAGCCCGGGGGTAGCGGGAAGGACAGATACGCAGTATTTT. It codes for CASSPGVAGRTDTQYF.

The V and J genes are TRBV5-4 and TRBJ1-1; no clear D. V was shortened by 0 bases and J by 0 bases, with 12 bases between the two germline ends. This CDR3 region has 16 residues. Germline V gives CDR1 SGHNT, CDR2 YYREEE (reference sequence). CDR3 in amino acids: CASSLGGGRLNTEAFF. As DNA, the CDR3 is TGTGCCAGCAGCTTGGGCGGTGGCAGGCTGAACACTGAAGCTTTCTTT.

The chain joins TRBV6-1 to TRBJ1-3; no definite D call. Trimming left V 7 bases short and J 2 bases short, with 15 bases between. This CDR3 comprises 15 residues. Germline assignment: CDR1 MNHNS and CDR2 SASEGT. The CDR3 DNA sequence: TGTGCCAGCAACCTATATGCAGAGACTGGAAACACCATATATTTT. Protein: CASNLYAETGNTIYF.

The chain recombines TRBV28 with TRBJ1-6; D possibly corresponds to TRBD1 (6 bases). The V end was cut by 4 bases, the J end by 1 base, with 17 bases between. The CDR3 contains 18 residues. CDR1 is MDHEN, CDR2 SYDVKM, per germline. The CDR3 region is CASSSTGKRESYNSPLHF. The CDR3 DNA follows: TGTGCCAGCAGTTCAACAGGGAAACGGGAGTCCTATAATTCACCCCTCCACTTT.

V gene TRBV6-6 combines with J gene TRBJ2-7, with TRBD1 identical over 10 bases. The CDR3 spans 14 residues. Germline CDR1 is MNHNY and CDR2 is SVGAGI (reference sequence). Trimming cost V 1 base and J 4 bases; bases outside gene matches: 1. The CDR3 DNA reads TGTGCCAGCAGTTACTTGGGACAGGGGTACGAGCAGTACTTC. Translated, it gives CASSYLGQGYEQYF.

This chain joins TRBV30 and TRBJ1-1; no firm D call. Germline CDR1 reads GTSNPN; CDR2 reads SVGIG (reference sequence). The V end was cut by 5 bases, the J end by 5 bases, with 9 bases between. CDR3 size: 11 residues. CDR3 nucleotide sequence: TGTGCCTGGGTACGGGCTACTGAAGCTTTCTTT. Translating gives CAWVRATEAFF. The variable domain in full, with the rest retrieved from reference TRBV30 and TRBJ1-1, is SQTIHQWPATLVQPVGSPLSLECTVEGTSNPNLYWYRQAAGRGLQLLFYSVGIGQISSEVPQNLSASRPQDRQFILSSKKLLLSDSGFYLCAWVRATEAFFGQGTRLTVV.

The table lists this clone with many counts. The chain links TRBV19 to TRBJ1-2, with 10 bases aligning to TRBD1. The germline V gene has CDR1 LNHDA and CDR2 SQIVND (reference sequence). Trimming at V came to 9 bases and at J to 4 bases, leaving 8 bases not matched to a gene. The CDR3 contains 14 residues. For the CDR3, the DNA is TGTGCCAGCGGGGACAGGGGTTTTTCCTATGGCTACACCTTC. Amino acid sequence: CASGDRGFSYGYTF.